What follows are 10 T cell receptor beta chains derived from one specimen sequenced in a study of blood T cell repertoires in COVID-19. The table came from immunoSEQ multiplex PCR; TCRdb's copy has only in-frame clones and leaves some out. The data show 200,000 to 300,000 clones, 81% seen once. The sequenced material came from peripheral blood. These receptors were taken from an elderly woman with COVID-19, enrolled during active disease.

About this clone: The sample holds other DNA sequences that translate to the same CDR3. The chain joins TRBV7-9 to TRBJ2-2; weak D call: TRBD2 (5 bases). V dropped 0 bases and J dropped 4 bases, with 6 bases sitting between them. CDR1 SEHNR and CDR2 FQNEAQ come from the germline V gene (reference sequence). This CDR3 region has 14 residues. The CDR3 DNA sequence: TGTGCCAGCAGCTTAGCGGGAGTCACCGGGGAGCTGTTTTTT. Its protein is CASSLAGVTGELFF.

This clone was detected a few times. The rearrangement uses TRBV11-1 and TRBJ2-3, with 11 bases that match TRBD2. V lost 5 bases, J lost 5 bases, and 6 bases stayed unmatched. The CDR3 runs 15 residues. Germline values: CDR1 SGHAT, CDR2 FQDESV (reference sequence). The CDR3: CASSLSGRGLDTQYF. The CDR3, as DNA: TGTGCCAGCAGCCTTAGCGGGAGGGGACTAGATACGCAGTATTTT.

This clone has more than one count but fewer than ten. The chain combines TRBV5-4 with TRBJ1-2; no clear D. Germline V gene data show CDR1 as SGHNT and CDR2 as YYREEE (reference sequence). The CDR3 contains 13 residues. With 0 bases removed from V and 9 bases from J, the gap between germline ends came to 12 bases. CDR3 bases: TGTGCCAGCAGCTTGGCCGACCCCGGGAGCTACACCTTC. It encodes CASSLADPGSYTF.

The CDR3 DNA is TGTGCCAGCAGCTTAAGACGGGGACAGGGAAGTCTTACACCCTATGGCTACACCTTC. It translates to CASSLRRGQGSLTPYGYTF. This rearrangement joins TRBV5-8 to TRBJ1-2, with TRBD1 matching 9 bases. The CDR3 sequence is 19 residues long. J gave up 4 bases and V 2 bases, and 18 bases lay outside the gene matches. Germline V gives CDR1 SGHTS, CDR2 YDEGEE.

The rearrangement links TRBV19 to TRBJ2-2; D uncertain. The CDR3 extends over 14 amino acids. Trimming took 7 bases from V and 4 from J, leaving 13 bases between them. Germline values: CDR1 LNHDA, CDR2 SQIVND (reference sequence). The CDR3 here is CASTVVFPTGELFF. The CDR3 DNA follows: TGTGCCAGTACGGTAGTTTTTCCCACCGGGGAGCTGTTTTTT.

V and J are TRBV30 and TRBJ1-1, with D possibly TRBD1 on 6 matching bases. The CDR3 runs to 14 residues. The V end lost 3 bases, the J end lost 2 bases, and 13 bases lay between the germline ends. Germline loops: CDR1 GTSNPN, CDR2 SVGIG (reference sequence). The CDR3 spells CAWRQGSVNTEAFF. The CDR3 DNA reads as TGTGCCTGGAGACAGGGTAGCGTCAACACTGAAGCTTTCTTT.

In this sample, this clone turned up a few times. The CDR3 sequence is CASSASGTGLYGYTF. Here the CDR3 DNA reads TGTGCCAGCAGCGCATCGGGGACAGGCCTCTATGGCTACACCTTC. V and J are TRBV9 and TRBJ1-2, with 8 bases identical to TRBD1. The length of the CDR3 is 15 residues. The germline V gene has CDR1 SGDLS and CDR2 YYNGEE. Losses at the gene ends were 3 bases for V and 4 bases for J; bases not matched to a gene: 8.

CDR3 region: CASSKGQGDQNQPQHF. The CDR3 DNA sequence: TGTGCCAGCAGCAAGGGACAGGGAGATCAAAATCAGCCCCAGCATTTT. This rearrangement joins TRBV21-1 to TRBJ1-5; the D call in the table, TRBD1, was not verified against the DNA. TRBV21-1 is a pseudogene segment. The CDR3 runs 16 residues.

The V and J genes are TRBV10-3 and TRBJ1-2; maybe TRBD1 (6 bases). CDR3 length equals 14 residues. Germline CDR1 and CDR2: ENHRY and SYGVKD. V lost 5 bases to trimming and J lost 4 bases, with 14 bases between them. CDR3 protein: CAISTLGTTYGYTF. In DNA, the CDR3 is TGTGCCATCAGTACCCTAGGGACAACCTATGGCTACACCTTC.

The J gene is TRBJ2-7, the V gene TRBV7-2; a weak D match, TRBD2 (5 bases). The ends were cut back, 1 base at V and 0 bases at J, with 13 bases in the middle. The germline gives CDR1 SGHTA, CDR2 FQGNSA. The CDR3 is made up of 16 amino acids. The CDR3 here is CASSLGGTGSSYEQYF. The CDR3 region has the DNA TGTGCCAGCAGCTTAGGGGGTACGGGGAGCTCCTACGAGCAGTACTTC.